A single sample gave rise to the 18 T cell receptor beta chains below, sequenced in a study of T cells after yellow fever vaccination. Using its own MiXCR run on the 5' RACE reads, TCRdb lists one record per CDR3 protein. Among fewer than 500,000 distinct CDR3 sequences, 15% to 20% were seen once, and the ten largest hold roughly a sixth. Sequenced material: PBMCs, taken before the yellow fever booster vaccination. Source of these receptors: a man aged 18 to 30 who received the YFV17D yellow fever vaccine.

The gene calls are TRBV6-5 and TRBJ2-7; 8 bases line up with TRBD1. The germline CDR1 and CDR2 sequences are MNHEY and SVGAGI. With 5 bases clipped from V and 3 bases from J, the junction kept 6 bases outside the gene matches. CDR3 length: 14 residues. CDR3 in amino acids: CASSDQGAGYEQYF. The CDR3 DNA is TGTGCCAGCAGTGACCAGGGGGCAGGCTACGAGCAGTACTTC.

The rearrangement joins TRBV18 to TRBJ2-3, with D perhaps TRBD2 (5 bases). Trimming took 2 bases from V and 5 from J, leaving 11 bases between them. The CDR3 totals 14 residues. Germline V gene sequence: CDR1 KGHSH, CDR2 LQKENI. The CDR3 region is CASSPRRSRDTQYF. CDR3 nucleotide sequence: TGTGCCAGCTCACCAAGGAGGTCCCGAGATACGCAGTATTTT.

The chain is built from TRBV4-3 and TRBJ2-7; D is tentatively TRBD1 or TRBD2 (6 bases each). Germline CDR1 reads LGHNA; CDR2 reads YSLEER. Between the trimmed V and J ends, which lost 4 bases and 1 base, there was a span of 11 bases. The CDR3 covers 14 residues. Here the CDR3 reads CASSLRGQSYEQYF. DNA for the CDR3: TGCGCCAGCAGCCTCCGGGGGCAATCCTACGAGCAGTACTTC.

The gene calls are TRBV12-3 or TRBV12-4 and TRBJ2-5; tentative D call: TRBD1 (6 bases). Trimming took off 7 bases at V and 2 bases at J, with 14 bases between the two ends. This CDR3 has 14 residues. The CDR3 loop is CASTLTGVQETQYF. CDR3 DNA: TGTGCCAGCACCCTGACAGGAGTTCAAGAGACCCAGTACTTC.

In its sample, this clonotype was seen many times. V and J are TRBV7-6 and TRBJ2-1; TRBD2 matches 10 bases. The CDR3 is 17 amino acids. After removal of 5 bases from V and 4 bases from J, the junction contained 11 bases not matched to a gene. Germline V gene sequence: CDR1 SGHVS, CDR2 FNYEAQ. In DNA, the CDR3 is TGTGCCAGCAGCAAGCGGGCTAGCGGGGGCGAATACAATGAGCAGTTCTTC. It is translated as CASSKRASGGEYNEQFF.

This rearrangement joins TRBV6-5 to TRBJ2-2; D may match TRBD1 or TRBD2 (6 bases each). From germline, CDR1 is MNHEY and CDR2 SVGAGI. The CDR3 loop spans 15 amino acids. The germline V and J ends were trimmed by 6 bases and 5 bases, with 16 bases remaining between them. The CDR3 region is CASSSAGGLTGELFF. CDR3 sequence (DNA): TGTGCCAGCAGCAGCGCTGGGGGGCTGACCGGGGAGCTGTTTTTT.

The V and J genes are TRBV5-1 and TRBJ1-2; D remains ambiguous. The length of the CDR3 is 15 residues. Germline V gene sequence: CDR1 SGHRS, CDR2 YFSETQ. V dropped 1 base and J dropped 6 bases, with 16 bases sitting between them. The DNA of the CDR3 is TGCGCCAGCAGCTTGTTGGAGGGTCTGGAGAATGGCTACACCTTC. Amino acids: CASSLLEGLENGYTF.

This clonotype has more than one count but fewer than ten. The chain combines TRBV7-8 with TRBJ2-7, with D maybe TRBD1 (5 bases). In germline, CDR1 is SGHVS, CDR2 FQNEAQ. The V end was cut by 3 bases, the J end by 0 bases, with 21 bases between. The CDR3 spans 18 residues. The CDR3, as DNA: TGTGCCAGCAGCTTTTGGGGCGTTCAGTTGAAGACCTCCTACGAGCAGTACGTC. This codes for CASSFWGVQLKTSYEQYV.

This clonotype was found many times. CDR3 in amino acids: CASSWEGYNEQFF. The CDR3 DNA sequence: TGTGCCAGCAGTTGGGAGGGGTACAATGAGCAGTTCTTC. The V call is TRBV12-3 or TRBV12-4, the J call TRBJ2-1; 7 bases are a match to TRBD2. This CDR3 region has 13 residues. The V gene end was trimmed by 4 bases and the J gene end by 4 bases; junction bases not matched to a gene: 1.

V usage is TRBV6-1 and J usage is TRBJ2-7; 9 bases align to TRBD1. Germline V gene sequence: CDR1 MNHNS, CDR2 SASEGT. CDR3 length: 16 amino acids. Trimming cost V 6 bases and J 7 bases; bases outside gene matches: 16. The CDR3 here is CASSPRSTGGSEEQYV. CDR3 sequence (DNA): TGTGCCAGCAGCCCGAGGTCCACAGGGGGCTCGGAGGAGCAGTACGTC.

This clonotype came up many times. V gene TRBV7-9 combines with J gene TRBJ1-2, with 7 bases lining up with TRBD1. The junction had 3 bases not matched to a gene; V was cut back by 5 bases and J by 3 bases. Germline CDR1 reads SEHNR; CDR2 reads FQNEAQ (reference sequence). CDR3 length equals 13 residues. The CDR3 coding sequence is TGTGCCAGCAGCCGGGACAGTGACTATGGCTACACCTTC. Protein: CASSRDSDYGYTF. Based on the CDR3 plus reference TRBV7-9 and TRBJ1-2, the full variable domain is DTGVSQNPRHKITKRGQNVTFRCDPISEHNRLYWYRQTLGQGPEFLTYFQNEAQLEKSRLLSDRFSAERPKGSFSTLEIQRTEQGDSAMYLCASSRDSDYGYTFGSGTRLTVV.

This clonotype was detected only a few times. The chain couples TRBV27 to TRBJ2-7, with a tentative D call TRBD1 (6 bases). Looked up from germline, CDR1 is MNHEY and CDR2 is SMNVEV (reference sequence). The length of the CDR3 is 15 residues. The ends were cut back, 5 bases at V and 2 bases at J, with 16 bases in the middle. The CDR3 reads CASSTNPDSAYEQYF. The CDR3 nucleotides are TGTGCCAGCAGTACTAACCCGGACAGTGCCTACGAGCAGTACTTC.

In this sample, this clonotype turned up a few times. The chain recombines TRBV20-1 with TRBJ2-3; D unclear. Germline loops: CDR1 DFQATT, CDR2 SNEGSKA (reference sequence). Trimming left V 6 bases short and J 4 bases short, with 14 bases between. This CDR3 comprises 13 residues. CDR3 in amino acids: CSAKTPTADTQYF. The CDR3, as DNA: TGCAGTGCCAAGACACCTACCGCAGATACGCAGTATTTT.

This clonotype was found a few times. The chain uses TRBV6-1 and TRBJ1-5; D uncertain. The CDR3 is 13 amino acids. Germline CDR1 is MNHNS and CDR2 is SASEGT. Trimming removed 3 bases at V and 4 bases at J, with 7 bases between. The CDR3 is CASSEVQNQPQHF. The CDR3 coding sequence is TGTGCCAGCAGTGAGGTACAGAATCAGCCCCAGCATTTT.

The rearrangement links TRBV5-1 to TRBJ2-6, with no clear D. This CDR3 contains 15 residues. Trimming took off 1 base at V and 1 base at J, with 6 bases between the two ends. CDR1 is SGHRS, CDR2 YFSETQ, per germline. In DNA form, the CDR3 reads TGCGCCAGCAGCTTGAAGGGTTCTGGGGCCAACGTCCTGACTTTC. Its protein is CASSLKGSGANVLTF.

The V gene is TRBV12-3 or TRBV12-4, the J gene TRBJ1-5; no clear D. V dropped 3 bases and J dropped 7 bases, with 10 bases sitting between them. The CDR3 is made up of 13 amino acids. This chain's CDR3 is CASSFAWGQPQHF. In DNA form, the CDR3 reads TGTGCCAGCAGTTTTGCGTGGGGACAGCCCCAGCATTTT.

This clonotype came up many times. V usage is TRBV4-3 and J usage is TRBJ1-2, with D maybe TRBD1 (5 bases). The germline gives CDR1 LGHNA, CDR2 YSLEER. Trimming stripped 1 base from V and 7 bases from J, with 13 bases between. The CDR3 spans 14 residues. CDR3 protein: CASSQAQWGGGYTF. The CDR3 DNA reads TGCGCCAGCAGCCAAGCGCAATGGGGGGGTGGCTACACCTTC.

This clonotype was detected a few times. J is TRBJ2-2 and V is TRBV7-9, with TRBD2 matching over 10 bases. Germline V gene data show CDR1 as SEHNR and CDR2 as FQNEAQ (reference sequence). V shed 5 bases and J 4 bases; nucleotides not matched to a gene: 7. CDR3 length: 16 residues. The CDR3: CASSPGLAASTGELFF. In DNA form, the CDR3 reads TGTGCCAGCAGCCCCGGACTAGCGGCTTCCACCGGGGAGCTGTTTTTT.